These 19 T cell receptor beta chains came from one sample sequenced in a study of OX40 agonist ivuxolimab in advanced cancers. Libraries were prepared through the immunoSEQ multiplex PCR assay. The source is immuneACCESS, and TCRdb retained only in-frame sequences with V and J called. Part of the clones is not carried over; for the studies checked, unresolved V genes explain less than half of this, and the remainder is unexplained. Within this sample are around 67,000 clones, with 84% of them counted one time only. The ten most abundant clones make up about 7.4% of the sample. The input for sequencing was CD4+ or CD8+ T cells sorted from blood, taken in a trial of the OX40 agonist ivuxolimab. Receptors originate from an adult with an advanced solid tumor such as melanoma, head and neck, liver or kidney cancer.

The chain carries TRBV7-9 and TRBJ2-1; D tentatively fits TRBD1 or TRBD2 (7 bases each). CDR1 is SEHNR and CDR2 is FQNEAQ in the germline V gene (reference sequence). Deletions cut 7 bases from V and 3 bases from J, with 16 bases between. This CDR3 is built from 15 residues. Here the CDR3 reads CASTPGGAFYNEQFF. In DNA form, the CDR3 reads TGTGCCAGCACCCCAGGGGGGGCGTTCTACAATGAGCAGTTCTTC.

V is TRBV2 and J is TRBJ1-6; TRBD1 matches 7 bases. The junction had 3 bases not matched to a gene; V was cut back by 5 bases and J by 5 bases. This CDR3 is 14 amino acids long. Germline V gene data show CDR1 as SNHLY and CDR2 as FYNNEI. The CDR3 here is CASSTGTDNSPLHF. The CDR3, as DNA: TGTGCCAGCAGTACCGGGACAGATAATTCACCCCTCCACTTT.

This clone was seen more than once but under ten times. The V gene is TRBV4-2, the J gene TRBJ2-4, with D possibly being TRBD2 (6 bases). CDR3 size: 15 residues. Trimming left V 2 bases short and J 0 bases short, with 8 bases between. The germline gives CDR1 LGHNA, CDR2 YNFKEQ. The CDR3 region has the DNA TGTGCCAGCAGCCAACCGGGACTAGCCAAAAACATTCAGTACTTC. It translates to CASSQPGLAKNIQYF.

This rearrangement joins TRBV5-1 to TRBJ2-3; the D is unclear. The germline gives CDR1 SGHRS, CDR2 YFSETQ. The CDR3 is 15 amino acids. V shed 0 bases and J shed 0 bases, with 8 bases lying between them. The CDR3 sequence: CASSLDFPSTDTQYF. CDR3 DNA: TGCGCCAGCAGCTTGGACTTCCCTAGCACAGATACGCAGTATTTT. Filled out from reference TRBV5-1 and TRBJ2-3, the complete variable domain reads KAGVTQTPRYLIKTRGQQVTLSCSPISGHRSVSWYQQTPGQGLQFLFEYFSETQRNKGNFPGRFSGRQFSNSRSEMNVSTLELGDSALYLCASSLDFPSTDTQYFGPGTRLTVL.

This clone has a single count. The chain recombines TRBV10-3 with TRBJ1-3, with D possibly being TRBD1 (6 bases). From germline, CDR1 is ENHRY and CDR2 SYGVKD. The ends were cut back, 3 bases at V and 4 bases at J, with 10 bases in the middle. This CDR3 has 14 amino acids. CDR3 residues: CAISDPGVGNTIYF. The CDR3 DNA reads TGTGCCATCAGTGATCCAGGGGTGGGAAACACCATATATTTT.

The chain carries TRBV27 and TRBJ1-1; tentative D call: TRBD1 (6 bases). The CDR3 is 17 amino acids. V lost 3 bases and J 4 bases, leaving 21 bases between the germline ends. Germline CDR1 reads MNHEY; CDR2 reads SMNVEV (reference sequence). CDR3 nucleotide sequence: TGTGCCAGCAGTTTGAGGCTCCGGGGGCGATTAACCACTGAAGCTTTCTTT. Protein: CASSLRLRGRLTTEAFF.

V gene TRBV28 combines with J gene TRBJ2-2, with unresolved D. Germline CDR1 is MDHEN and CDR2 is SYDVKM. The V and J ends lost 3 bases and 6 bases respectively, with 2 bases between them. The CDR3 contains 11 residues. CDR3 sequence reads: CASSFAGELFF. CDR3 coding DNA: TGTGCCAGCAGTTTCGCCGGGGAGCTGTTTTTT. The full variable domain, rest sourced from reference TRBV28 and TRBJ2-2, is DVKVTQSSRYLVKRTGEKVFLECVQDMDHENMFWYRQDPGLGLRLIYFSYDVKMKEKGDIPEGYSVSREKKERFSLILESASTNQTSMYLCASSFAGELFFGEGSRLTVL.

The chain recombines TRBV6-5 with TRBJ2-7, with TRBD1 as a possible D gene (6 bases). Trimming removed 7 bases from V and 0 bases from J, with 16 bases in between. Germline loops: CDR1 MNHEY, CDR2 SVGAGI. The CDR3 loop spans 15 amino acids. Here the CDR3 DNA reads TGTGCCAGCACAAAAACAGGGCCAAGCTCCTACGAGCAGTACTTC. Its translation: CASTKTGPSSYEQYF.

This clone was counted only a few times. The chain is built from TRBV27 and TRBJ1-2; TRBD1 might be the D (6 bases). Germline V gives CDR1 MNHEY, CDR2 SMNVEV (reference sequence). The CDR3 totals 15 residues. Between the trimmed V and J ends, which lost 3 bases and 4 bases, there was a span of 15 bases. Here the CDR3 DNA reads TGTGCCAGCAGTTTTCTGAGGGGGACACTCTATGGCTACACCTTC. The encoded protein is CASSFLRGTLYGYTF.

This clone was seen just once. The V and J genes are TRBV9 and TRBJ2-3; D perhaps matches TRBD2 (6 bases). This CDR3 region has 16 residues. The germline CDR1 and CDR2 sequences are SGDLS and YYNGEE. V lost 4 bases and J 3 bases, leaving 18 bases between the germline ends. CDR3 nucleotides: TGTGCCAGCAGCCCCCGGCGGGACTTCAGTACAGATACGCAGTATTTT. This gives the protein CASSPRRDFSTDTQYF.

The CDR3 spells CASSTTRVVGETQYF. In DNA form, the CDR3 reads TGTGCCAGCAGCACTACCAGGGTAGTCGGGGAGACCCAGTACTTC. The chain has TRBV5-5 and TRBJ2-5, with TRBD1 as a possible D gene (5 bases). The germline CDR1 and CDR2 sequences are SGHKS and YYEKEE (reference sequence). V was shortened by 4 bases and J by 5 bases, with 18 bases between the two germline ends. The CDR3 consists of 15 residues.

The chain is built from TRBV28 and TRBJ1-1; D is unresolved. CDR3 length: 15 amino acids. Germline lookup yields CDR1 MDHEN and CDR2 SYDVKM. Deletions cut 6 bases from V and 3 bases from J, with 17 bases between. The CDR3 coding sequence is TGTGCCAGCAGACCGCGGGGAGGAGGGTACACTGAAGCTTTCTTT. Translated: CASRPRGGGYTEAFF. Drawing the rest from reference TRBV28 and TRBJ1-1, the complete variable domain is DVKVTQSSRYLVKRTGEKVFLECVQDMDHENMFWYRQDPGLGLRLIYFSYDVKMKEKGDIPEGYSVSREKKERFSLILESASTNQTSMYLCASRPRGGGYTEAFFGQGTRLTVV.

This clone came up once. The rearrangement uses TRBV7-9 and TRBJ2-1; no reliable D call. The ends were cut back, 5 bases at V and 3 bases at J, with 5 bases in the middle. Germline loops: CDR1 SEHNR, CDR2 FQNEAQ (reference sequence). CDR3 size: 12 residues. CDR3 bases: TGTGCCAGCAGCCCGGACTACAATGAGCAGTTCTTC. It translates to CASSPDYNEQFF.

The chain is built from TRBV11-2 and TRBJ2-7; TRBD2 is a possible D gene (7 bases). The CDR3 has 15 residues. Germline V gene data show CDR1 as SGHAT and CDR2 as FQNNGV. V was pared by 1 base and J by 2 bases, with 12 bases between. The CDR3 loop reads CASSLGAGAPYEQYF. The DNA of the CDR3 is TGTGCCAGCAGCTTAGGTGCGGGGGCCCCCTACGAGCAGTACTTC.

V and J are TRBV7-9 and TRBJ1-5; possible D gene TRBD1, 6 bases. Germline CDR1 and CDR2: SEHNR and FQNEAQ (reference sequence). The CDR3 is 15 amino acids. Trimming took off 4 bases at V and 7 bases at J, with 17 bases between the two ends. The CDR3 sequence is CASSSTGPGRQPQHF. CDR3 nucleotides: TGTGCCAGCAGCTCTACAGGGCCGGGCAGGCAGCCCCAGCATTTT.

This chain connects TRBV25-1 to TRBJ2-5; possible D gene TRBD2, 5 bases. CDR3 size: 11 residues. In germline, CDR1 is MGHDK, CDR2 SYGVNS. Trimming took off 9 bases at V and 5 bases at J, with 10 bases between the two ends. CDR3 DNA: TGTGCCAGTGATACGGGGGAGACCCAGTACTTC. It translates to CASDTGETQYF.

The V gene is TRBV4-1, the J gene TRBJ1-1; D unresolved. Trimming pared 2 bases from V and 3 bases from J, leaving 19 bases between. Per the germline V gene, CDR1 is MGHRA and CDR2 is YSYEKL. The CDR3 runs 17 residues. The DNA for the CDR3 is TGCGCCAGCAGCCAACAATGGATCAGGAGGTTGGACACTGAAGCTTTCTTT. This sequence encodes CASSQQWIRRLDTEAFF.

DNA for the CDR3: TGTGCCAGCAGCCGCGGGACAGGGGAGAGACAGCCCCAGCATTTT. Its translation is CASSRGTGERQPQHF. This chain uses TRBV5-6 with TRBJ1-5; 10 bases fit TRBD1. The germline gives CDR1 SGHDT, CDR2 YYEEEE. Trimming at V came to 4 bases and at J to 7 bases, leaving 8 bases not matched to a gene. The CDR3 spans 15 residues.

J is TRBJ2-5 and V is TRBV5-1; 8 bases agree with TRBD1. The closer fit of TRBJ2-7 to the DNA end suggests the J call may be wrong. This CDR3 contains 15 residues. In germline, CDR1 is SGHRS, CDR2 YFSETQ. Written as DNA, the CDR3 is TGCGCCAGCAGCCCGGAGACAGGGGCCACCTACGAGCAGTACTTC. Translation gives CASSPETGATYEQYF.